This T cell receptor beta chain was observed in a study of blood T cells in healthy people across ages. General observations from the study: Long-lived and aged donors differed, with more naive CD4+ cells and higher diversity in the long-lived. Observed TCR beta diversity per million T cells went down as age went up. This fall followed a roughly linear course with age.

V lost 4 bases and J 7 bases, leaving 20 bases between the germline ends. Germline CDR1 and CDR2: SGHTA and FQGNSA. This CDR3 has 16 residues. Caucasian individuals from Russia who were healthy and aged about 6 to 95 acted as donors. Collection of 9 to 10 milliliters of peripheral blood was performed for each donor. Alongside a J-beta primer mix, a sample-barcoded 5' primer served in a second PCR lasting about 6 to 11 cycles. One entry per CDR3 protein results from TCRdb running MiXCR on the 5' RACE reads. Seen here are hundreds of thousands of distinct CDR3 sequences, roughly 50% observed once, and the top ten hold more than 35%. In the case of this clonotype: The antigen is not known. A much bigger clone sits one base away, suggesting this may be a read error.

V gene TRBV7-2 combines with J gene TRBJ2-1; tentatively, D is TRBD1 (6 bases). Sequencing was done on a sample of blood. The TCR comes from a man in his fifties or sixties in good health. The CDR3 DNA sequence: TGTGCCAGCAGCTCAAACCACAGGGTTTCGTCGAATGAGCAGTTCTTC. It yields the protein CASSSNHRVSSNEQFF.